This entry features one T cell receptor beta chain sequence. Its antigen is currently unknown. The identical CDR3 is also encoded by other nucleotide sequences in the sample. The data are from a study of PD-1 blockade in classical Hodgkin lymphoma. General observations from the study: At C4D1, TCR diversity had climbed significantly for CD4+ cells, though not for CD8+ cells. Those achieving complete response showed baseline diversity like newly diagnosed patients.

Data came from immunoSEQ multiplex PCR; TCRdb stores just in-frame clones and leaves some out. This table has 15,000 to 20,000 clones, about 84% appearing once. Trimming shortened V by 0 bases and J by 1 base, and 10 bases separated the two germline ends. The germline gives CDR1 SGHTS, CDR2 YDEGEE. The CDR3 totals 15 residues. Time point in this sample: cycle 4 day 1 (C4D1), after less than seven weeks of nivolumab. Autologous stem cell transplantation was followed by relapse in every patient, and brentuximab vedotin exposure varied. This TCR came from a human donor with classical Hodgkin lymphoma. The chain joins TRBV5-8 to TRBJ2-5; maybe TRBD1 (6 bases). Material: peripheral blood mononuclear cells (PBMCs), obtained before the fourth cycle of nivolumab. The CDR3 sequence is CASSLGGRVQETQYF. CDR3 in DNA: TGTGCCAGCAGCTTGGGGGGGCGAGTCCAAGAGACCCAGTACTTC.